These 25 T cell receptor beta chains share one sample of origin, sequenced in a study of early T cells in non-severe SARS-CoV-2 infection. Each CDR3 protein gets one entry after TCRdb re-called the 5' RACE reads with MiXCR. The data hold some 60,000 distinct CDR3 sequences, with over 10% observed a single time. This sample comprised whole blood, obtained at baseline. Receptors were obtained from an adult who was a healthcare worker with PCR-confirmed SARS-CoV-2 infection or an uninfected control (not recorded which).

The rearrangement uses TRBV28 and TRBJ2-6; 8 bases agree with TRBD1. The trim removed 6 bases at V and 1 base at J, leaving 8 bases unmatched. This CDR3 contains 17 residues. CDR1 is MDHEN, CDR2 SYDVKM, per germline. The CDR3 loop reads CASRSGTGLSGANVLTF. CDR3 DNA: TGTGCCAGCAGATCCGGGACAGGCCTTTCTGGGGCCAACGTCCTGACTTTC.

The chain carries TRBV11-2 and TRBJ1-1; TRBD1 aligns across 8 bases. CDR1 and CDR2 from the germline V gene are SGHAT and FQNNGV. With 5 bases clipped from V and 3 bases from J, the junction kept 5 bases outside the gene matches. The CDR3 spans 14 residues. CDR3 sequence: CASSPDRADTEAFF. CDR3 in DNA: TGTGCCAGCAGCCCGGACAGGGCGGACACTGAAGCTTTCTTT.

Comments on this clonotype: A much larger clone is a single base away; this may be a read error. The conserved final phenylalanine or tryptophan is absent from the CDR3, which likely points to a read error. This chain joins TRBV6-6 and TRBJ2-3; 7 bases agree with TRBD2. V was clipped by 6 bases and J by 2 bases; unmatched bases: 8. CDR1 is MNHNY, CDR2 SVGAGI, per germline (reference sequence). CDR3 length: 15 amino acids. CDR3 in DNA: TGTGCCAGCAGCCCCGGAGGGAGGGACACAGATACGCAGTATTAT. This translates into CASSPGGRDTDTQYY.

This clonotype was seen only a few times. The chain couples TRBV29-1 to TRBJ2-3, with D perhaps matching TRBD2 (5 bases). The CDR3 has 12 residues. Germline CDR1 is SQVTM and CDR2 is ANQGSEA. The CDR3 DNA follows: TGCACGGGGTTGTCTAGCACAGATACGCAGTATTTT. The encoded protein is CTGLSSTDTQYF.

This clonotype was observed a few times. The V call is TRBV6-1, the J call TRBJ1-3; D unresolved. This CDR3 has 13 residues. V was cut by 7 bases and J by 0 bases, with 7 bases left in between. Germline V gives CDR1 MNHNS, CDR2 SASEGT. The CDR3: CASKTISGNTIYF. CDR3 sequence (DNA): TGTGCCAGCAAAACAATCTCTGGAAACACCATATATTTT.

This clonotype was detected a few times. The V and J genes are TRBV6-2 or TRBV6-3 and TRBJ2-1; 9 nucleotides match TRBD1. V was pared by 8 bases and J by 6 bases, with 11 bases of the junction left unmatched. Germline V lookup: CDR1 MNHEY, CDR2 SVGEGT. The CDR3 consists of 15 residues. CDR3 sequence: CASHLGQGTINEQFF. In DNA form, the CDR3 reads TGTGCCAGCCACCTGGGACAGGGTACTATCAATGAGCAGTTCTTC.

The CDR3 DNA reads TGTGCCAGTACAGGGGGCGCCGATTGGAATTCACCCCTCCACTTT. It specifies CASTGGADWNSPLHF. The rearrangement uses TRBV2 and TRBJ1-6, with 9 bases that match TRBD1. J gave up 7 bases and V 9 bases, and 10 bases lay outside the gene matches. Germline assignment: CDR1 SNHLY and CDR2 FYNNEI. The CDR3 runs 15 residues.

The sample holds a few counts of this clonotype. The rearrangement links TRBV6-2 or TRBV6-3 to TRBJ1-1; TRBD1 matches 10 bases. V shed 1 base and J 11 bases; nucleotides not matched to a gene: 4. This CDR3 has 13 amino acids. CDR1 and CDR2 (germline): MNHEY, SVGEGT. The CDR3 reads CASSYLDRGAAFF. CDR3 DNA sequence: TGTGCCAGCAGTTACTTGGACAGGGGGGCCGCTTTCTTT.

This chain connects TRBV11-2 to TRBJ2-3; D not resolved. From germline, CDR1 is SGHAT and CDR2 FQNNGV. Trimming took 1 base from V and 6 from J, leaving 11 bases between them. CDR3 length: 14 amino acids. In DNA, the CDR3 is TGTGCCAGCAGCTTAGGAGGTTGGGTGGATACGCAGTATTTT. Translated: CASSLGGWVDTQYF.

This clonotype has a handful of counts. The chain has TRBV20-1 and TRBJ2-2; 10 positions agree with TRBD2. Germline V gene lookup returns CDR1 DFQATT and CDR2 SNEGSKA (reference sequence). The V and J ends lost 5 bases and 0 bases, in that order; junction bases with no gene match: 6. The CDR3 covers 16 residues. The CDR3 sequence: CSARASGRSNTGELFF. The CDR3 nucleotides are TGCAGTGCTCGAGCTAGCGGGAGATCGAACACCGGGGAGCTGTTTTTT.

In this sample, this clonotype turned up a few times. The V and J genes are TRBV2 and TRBJ2-7; 9 positions agree with TRBD1. The CDR3 sequence is 16 residues long. Trimming removed 6 bases from V and 2 bases from J; junction bases left unmatched: 11. CDR1 is SNHLY and CDR2 is FYNNEI in the germline V gene. CDR3 coding DNA: TGTGCCAGCAGCACTACTTACGGGACAGGGACCTACGAGCAGTACTTC. Residues: CASSTTYGTGTYEQYF.

This chain uses TRBV6-6 with TRBJ1-1, with a weak D call TRBD1 (5 bases). Germline CDR1 reads MNHNY; CDR2 reads SVGAGI (reference sequence). CDR3 length: 13 residues. Trimming removed 3 bases from V and 7 bases from J, with 12 bases in between. This CDR3 is CASSYGQGGEAFF. CDR3 nucleotide sequence: TGTGCCAGCAGTTATGGGCAGGGAGGTGAAGCTTTCTTT.

The chain has TRBV29-1 and TRBJ2-2; TRBD2 is a possible D gene (6 bases). In germline, CDR1 is SQVTM, CDR2 ANQGSEA. The CDR3 loop spans 13 amino acids. V was cut by 8 bases and J by 6 bases, with 16 bases left in between. The CDR3 nucleotides are TGCAGCTTTGGCGACGGGGAGGCCGGGGAGCTGTTTTTT. Translating it yields CSFGDGEAGELFF.

The table lists this clonotype with a few counts. V is TRBV13 and J is TRBJ2-3; maybe TRBD2 (6 bases). This CDR3 has 15 amino acids. V was cut by 1 base and J by 4 bases, with 12 bases left in between. The germline V gene encodes CDR1 PRHDT and CDR2 FYEKMQ (reference sequence). CDR3 residues: CASSLVWGEADTQYF. CDR3 bases: TGTGCCAGCAGCTTAGTATGGGGGGAGGCAGATACGCAGTATTTT.

CDR3 loop: CASSQAFEQFF. The CDR3 nucleotides read TGTGCCAGCAGCCAAGCGTTTGAGCAGTTCTTC. The V call is TRBV3-1, the J call TRBJ2-1; D unclear. The V gene's germline CDR1 is LGHDT and CDR2 YNNKEL (reference sequence). The CDR3 is 11 amino acids. The V and J ends lost 1 base and 9 bases respectively, with 4 bases between them.

This clonotype was detected ten times or more. The chain couples TRBV28 to TRBJ2-1, with D unclear. The CDR3 contains 15 residues. Germline CDR1 and CDR2: MDHEN and SYDVKM. Trimming removed 5 bases from V and 5 bases from J, with 16 bases in between. The CDR3 DNA sequence: TGTGCCAGCAGTACCTGGTTAGGGAACAACAATGAGCAGTTCTTC. This encodes CASSTWLGNNNEQFF.

The J gene is TRBJ1-2, the V gene TRBV18, with D perhaps TRBD1 (5 bases). Germline V gene sequence: CDR1 KGHSH, CDR2 LQKENI. V lost 0 bases and J lost 5, with 13 bases in between. There are 15 residues in the CDR3. Here the CDR3 reads CASSPPGVEGYGYTF. The CDR3 region has the DNA TGTGCCAGCTCACCACCGGGTGTTGAGGGGTATGGCTACACCTTC.

This clonotype appeared a few times. J is TRBJ2-7 and V is TRBV11-2; 8 nucleotides match TRBD1. Losses at the gene ends were 5 bases for V and 6 bases for J; bases not matched to a gene: 9. The length of the CDR3 is 14 residues. Per the germline V gene, CDR1 is SGHAT and CDR2 is FQNNGV. The CDR3 loop is CASSISSGGGEQYF. CDR3 bases: TGTGCCAGCAGCATCTCATCAGGGGGCGGCGAGCAGTACTTC.

This clonotype was counted a few times. The V and J genes are TRBV7-8 and TRBJ1-5; tentative D call: TRBD1 (5 bases). The germline CDR1 and CDR2 sequences are SGHVS and FQNEAQ. CDR3 size: 14 residues. V was cut by 5 bases and J by 4 bases, with 12 bases left in between. CDR3 DNA sequence: TGTGCCAGCAGCACCCGGGACCTAAATCAGCCCCAGCATTTT. It encodes CASSTRDLNQPQHF.

Here the CDR3 DNA reads TGTGCCAGCAGCTTCTCAGGGGAAGATACGCAGTATTTT. Residues: CASSFSGEDTQYF. This chain joins TRBV7-9 and TRBJ2-3; D is possibly TRBD1 (6 bases). Germline V gene lookup returns CDR1 SEHNR and CDR2 FQNEAQ (reference sequence). V shed 3 bases and J shed 5 bases, with 9 bases lying between them. This CDR3 contains 13 residues.

This clonotype has a handful of counts. The chain carries TRBV6-9 and TRBJ1-4; D remains unclear. Germline V lookup: CDR1 MNHGY, CDR2 SVAAGI. This CDR3 has 11 amino acids. CDR3 nucleotides: TGTCAGGAAACCCTCAATGAAAAACTGTTTTTT. It specifies CQETLNEKLFF.

In this sample, this clonotype turned up a few times. V gene TRBV30 combines with J gene TRBJ1-1; D gene uncertain. The V and J ends lost 2 bases and 4 bases respectively, with 17 bases between them. Germline lookup yields CDR1 GTSNPN and CDR2 SVGIG (reference sequence). The CDR3 length is 15 residues. CDR3 sequence (DNA): TGTGCCTGGAGTTTTATAGAGGCACCAGGCACTGAAGCTTTCTTT. This translates into CAWSFIEAPGTEAFF. The full variable domain, with the rest looked up from reference TRBV30 and TRBJ1-1, is SQTIHQWPATLVQPVGSPLSLECTVEGTSNPNLYWYRQAAGRGLQLLFYSVGIGQISSEVPQNLSASRPQDRQFILSSKKLLLSDSGFYLCAWSFIEAPGTEAFFGQGTRLTVV.

This clonotype was detected only a few times. The V gene is TRBV7-9, the J gene TRBJ2-1; D is undetermined. Germline V gene sequence: CDR1 SEHNR, CDR2 FQNEAQ (reference sequence). This CDR3 has 15 residues. V was clipped by 4 bases and J by 3 bases, with 13 bases between them. The CDR3 reads CASSSRVLVYNEQFF. The CDR3 DNA reads TGTGCCAGCAGCTCTAGGGTCTTAGTCTACAATGAGCAGTTCTTC.

This sequence joins TRBV6-1 and TRBJ2-5; 9 bases fit TRBD1. The CDR3 extends over 15 amino acids. Germline CDR1 MNHNS, CDR2 SASEGT. The trim removed 2 bases at V and 5 bases at J, leaving 6 bases unmatched. CDR3 nucleotide sequence: TGTGCCAGCAGTGAATGGACAGGGGAATTCGAGACCCAGTACTTC. This gives the protein CASSEWTGEFETQYF.

This clonotype has at least ten counts. V usage is TRBV6-2 or TRBV6-3 and J usage is TRBJ2-7; the match to TRBD1 covers 8 bases. V trimming: 5 bases; J trimming: 2 bases; junction bases outside the gene matches: 8. Germline values: CDR1 MNHEY, CDR2 SVGEGT. This CDR3 is 15 amino acids long. CDR3: CASSHRTGPAYEQYF. The CDR3 region has the DNA TGTGCCAGCAGTCATCGGACAGGGCCGGCCTACGAGCAGTACTTC.